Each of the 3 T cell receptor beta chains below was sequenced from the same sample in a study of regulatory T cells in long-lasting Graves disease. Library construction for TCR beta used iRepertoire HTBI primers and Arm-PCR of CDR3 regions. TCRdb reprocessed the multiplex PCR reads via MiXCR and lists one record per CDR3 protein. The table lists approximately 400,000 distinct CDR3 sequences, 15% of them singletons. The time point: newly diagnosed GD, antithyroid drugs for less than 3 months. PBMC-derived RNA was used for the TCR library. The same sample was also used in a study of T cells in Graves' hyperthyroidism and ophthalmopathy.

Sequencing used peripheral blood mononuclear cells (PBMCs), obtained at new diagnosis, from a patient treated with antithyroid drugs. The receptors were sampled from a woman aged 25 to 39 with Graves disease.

CDR3 nucleotides: TGCAGTGCCACGGGACTAGCGGGAGATTCAAATGAGCAGTTCTTC. It encodes CSATGLAGDSNEQFF. The J gene is TRBJ2-1, the V gene TRBV29-1, with 14 nucleotides matching TRBD2. This CDR3 spans 15 amino acids. CDR1 and CDR2 from the germline V gene are SQVTM and ANQGSEA.

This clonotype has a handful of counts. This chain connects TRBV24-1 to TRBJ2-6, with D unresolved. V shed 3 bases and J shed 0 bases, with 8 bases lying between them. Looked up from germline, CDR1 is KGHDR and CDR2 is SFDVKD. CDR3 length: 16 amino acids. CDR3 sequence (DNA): TGTGCCACCAGTGATCATAGACACTCTGGGGCCAACGTCCTGACTTTC. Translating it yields CATSDHRHSGANVLTF.

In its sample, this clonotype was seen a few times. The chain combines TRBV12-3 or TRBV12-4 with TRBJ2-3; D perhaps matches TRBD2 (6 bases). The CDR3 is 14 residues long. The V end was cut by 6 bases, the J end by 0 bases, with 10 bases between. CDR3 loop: CASRARGSTDTQYF. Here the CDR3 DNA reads TGTGCCAGCAGGGCACGGGGGAGCACAGATACGCAGTATTTT.